Below are 18 T cell receptor beta chains sequenced from a single sample in a study of OX40 agonist ivuxolimab in advanced cancers. Clones were sequenced by immunoSEQ multiplex PCR, and TCRdb holds only the in-frame ones, with some missing. The table records about 83,000 clones, around 86% of them present only once. Source: CD4+ or CD8+ T cells sorted from blood, taken in a trial of the OX40 agonist ivuxolimab. The receptors were gathered from an adult with an advanced solid tumor such as melanoma, head and neck, liver or kidney cancer.

J is TRBJ2-2 and V is TRBV7-8; D remains ambiguous. The CDR3 is 18 amino acids. V was trimmed by 2 bases and J by 6 bases, leaving 22 bases between them. Germline V gene sequence: CDR1 SGHVS, CDR2 FQNEAQ. CDR3: CASSLNYLGASAPGELFF. CDR3 DNA: TGTGCCAGCAGCTTAAACTATTTAGGAGCAAGCGCGCCCGGGGAGCTGTTTTTT.

The chain joins TRBV7-9 to TRBJ2-1, with TRBD2 matching 7 bases. Germline V gene sequence: CDR1 SEHNR, CDR2 FQNEAQ (reference sequence). V lost 1 base, J lost 8 bases, and 8 bases stayed unmatched. CDR3 length: 15 amino acids. Here the CDR3 reads CASSLGAGSGDEQFF. CDR3 sequence (DNA): TGTGCCAGCAGCTTAGGAGCGGGGAGCGGCGATGAGCAGTTCTTC. The full variable domain, its missing parts supplied by reference TRBV7-9 and TRBJ2-1, is DTGVSQNPRHKITKRGQNVTFRCDPISEHNRLYWYRQTLGQGPEFLTYFQNEAQLEKSRLLSDRFSAERPKGSFSTLEIQRTEQGDSAMYLCASSLGAGSGDEQFFGPGTRLTVL.

V is TRBV7-8 and J is TRBJ1-1, with D unclear. The CDR3 covers 14 residues. Germline V gene data show CDR1 as SGHVS and CDR2 as FQNEAQ. Trimming removed 5 bases at V and 0 bases at J, with 10 bases between. CDR3 residues: CASSPRSMNTEAFF. The CDR3 region has the DNA TGTGCCAGCAGCCCTCGGTCTATGAACACTGAAGCTTTCTTT.

The chain is built from TRBV18 and TRBJ2-2; D might be TRBD1 (6 bases). V was cut by 3 bases and J by 4 bases, with 9 bases left in between. Germline V lookup: CDR1 KGHSH, CDR2 LQKENI. This CDR3 is 14 amino acids long. CDR3 protein: CASSPGQSTGELFF. CDR3 DNA sequence: TGTGCCAGCTCACCCGGACAGAGCACCGGGGAGCTGTTTTTT.

The rearrangement joins TRBV4-3 to TRBJ2-5; 11 nucleotides agree with TRBD1. V shed 3 bases, J shed 5 bases, and the junction held 8 bases outside the gene matches. CDR3 length: 16 residues. Germline V gives CDR1 LGHNA, CDR2 YSLEER. The CDR3 loop reads CASSQERTGGAETQYF. CDR3 coding DNA: TGCGCCAGCAGCCAGGAAAGGACAGGGGGCGCTGAGACCCAGTACTTC.

V gene TRBV6-1 combines with J gene TRBJ1-6; D gene uncertain. Trimming shortened V by 5 bases and J by 17 bases, and 10 bases separated the two germline ends. The CDR3 sequence is 10 residues long. Germline lookup yields CDR1 MNHNS and CDR2 SASEGT. The CDR3, as DNA: TGTGCCAGCAGTAGAGGTCAGTTCCACTTT. It codes for CASSRGQFHF.

This clone was seen just once. The chain employs TRBV10-3 and TRBJ1-2; D gene ambiguous. Trimming took 4 bases from V and 5 from J, leaving 11 bases between them. CDR3 length: 13 amino acids. CDR1 and CDR2 (germline): ENHRY, SYGVKD. The CDR3 region has the DNA TGTGCCATCAGTGGGAGCAGAGAATATGGCTACACCTTC. Its translation is CAISGSREYGYTF.

The rearrangement links TRBV7-2 to TRBJ1-1; unclear D gene. The V and J ends lost 0 bases and 1 base respectively, with 15 bases between them. The CDR3 spans 17 residues. Germline assignment: CDR1 SGHTA and CDR2 FQGNSA. CDR3 protein: CASSLAYGRLENTEAFF. CDR3 nucleotide sequence: TGTGCCAGCAGCTTAGCCTATGGACGATTGGAGAACACTGAAGCTTTCTTT.

This clone appeared a single time. J is TRBJ2-5 and V is TRBV25-1; TRBD2 matches at 7 bases. This CDR3 contains 16 residues. Germline trimming cut 4 bases from V and 1 base from J; bases unmatched to any gene: 9. Germline CDR1 reads MGHDK; CDR2 reads SYGVNS. As DNA, the CDR3 is TGTGCCAGCAGTGCCCTCTCCGGACTAGGCCAAGAGACCCAGTACTTC. It specifies CASSALSGLGQETQYF.

J is TRBJ2-2 and V is TRBV18; 7 bases agree with TRBD1. With 2 bases clipped from V and 5 bases from J, the junction kept 8 bases outside the gene matches. The CDR3 has 16 residues. Germline V gives CDR1 KGHSH, CDR2 LQKENI. The CDR3 is CASSPSRTGSTGELFF. The CDR3 coding sequence is TGTGCCAGCTCACCATCCCGGACAGGATCAACCGGGGAGCTGTTTTTT. Complete variable domain (other parts from reference TRBV18 and TRBJ2-2): NAGVMQNPRHLVRRRGQEARLRCSPMKGHSHVYWYRQLPEEGLKFMVYLQKENIIDESGMPKERFSAEFPKEGPSILRIQQVVRGDSAAYFCASSPSRTGSTGELFFGEGSRLTVL.

The J gene is TRBJ2-2, the V gene TRBV7-8; TRBD2 matches at 10 bases. After removal of 0 bases from V and 2 bases from J, the junction contained 3 bases not matched to a gene. CDR1 and CDR2 from the germline V gene are SGHVS and FQNEAQ. The CDR3 has 17 amino acids. CDR3 amino acids: CASSLALAGANTGELFF. The CDR3 region has the DNA TGTGCCAGCAGCTTAGCGCTAGCGGGGGCCAACACCGGGGAGCTGTTTTTT.

This clone appeared a single time. This rearrangement joins TRBV4-2 to TRBJ1-1, with 9 nucleotides matching TRBD1. The junction had 2 bases not matched to a gene; V was cut back by 3 bases and J by 0 bases. CDR1 LGHNA and CDR2 YNFKEQ come from the germline V gene. The CDR3 length is 15 residues. CDR3 bases: TGTGCCAGCAGCCAGGGACAGGGCTTGAACACTGAAGCTTTCTTT. Its translation is CASSQGQGLNTEAFF.

This clone was picked up a small number of times. The chain carries TRBV7-2 and TRBJ2-1; D is uncertain. Germline V gene data show CDR1 as SGHTA and CDR2 as FQGNSA. The CDR3 runs 14 residues. Trimming left V 0 bases short and J 2 bases short, with 5 bases between. The CDR3 sequence: CASSLAGTYNEQFF. Here the CDR3 DNA reads TGTGCCAGCAGCTTAGCGGGGACCTACAATGAGCAGTTCTTC.

As to this clone: Germline and junction disagree at one end, which may indicate a read error. The V and J genes are TRBV7-7 and TRBJ2-5; the D is unclear. CDR1 is SSHAT and CDR2 is FNYEAQ in the germline V gene (reference sequence). The CDR3 loop spans 14 amino acids. The CDR3: CASSYQETFGTQYF. DNA for the CDR3: TGTGCTAGCAGCTACCAAGAAACCTTTGGGACCCAGTACTTC. The full variable domain, with the rest looked up from reference TRBV7-7 and TRBJ2-5, is GAGVSQSPRYKVTKRGQDVTLRCDPISSHATLYWYQQALGQGPEFLTYFNYEAQPDKSGLPSDRFSAERPEGSISTLTIQRTEQRDSAMYRCASSYQETFGTQYFGPGTRLLVL.

Points on this clone: The same CDR3 arises from other DNA sequences in this sample as well. CDR3 sequence reads: CASSPLDRVTNEKLFF. In nucleotides, the CDR3 is TGTGCCAGCAGTCCCTTGGACAGGGTGACTAATGAAAAACTGTTTTTT. V is TRBV28 and J is TRBJ1-4, with TRBD1 matching 8 bases. CDR3 length equals 16 residues. CDR1 MDHEN and CDR2 SYDVKM come from the germline V gene. V trimming: 5 bases; J trimming: 2 bases; junction bases outside the gene matches: 7.

The genes are TRBV6-6 and TRBJ2-3; 7 bases fit TRBD1. The CDR3 extends over 16 amino acids. The V gene end was trimmed by 6 bases and the J gene end by 4 bases; junction bases not matched to a gene: 13. Germline V gene data show CDR1 as MNHNY and CDR2 as SVGAGI (reference sequence). The CDR3 sequence: CASRGADRERADTQYF. For the CDR3, the DNA is TGTGCCAGCAGGGGGGCCGACAGGGAAAGGGCAGATACGCAGTATTTT.

The chain is built from TRBV6-4 and TRBJ1-2, with D unresolved. Germline CDR1 reads MRHNA; CDR2 reads SNTAGT. Deletions cut 0 bases from V and 4 bases from J, with 3 bases between. The CDR3 has 12 amino acids. In DNA form, the CDR3 reads TGTGCCAGCAGTGACTCAAGCTATGGCTACACCTTC. It yields the protein CASSDSSYGYTF.

The chain uses TRBV18 and TRBJ1-6; 10 bases are a match to TRBD1. Germline CDR1 KGHSH, CDR2 LQKENI. Trimming took 6 bases from V and 7 from J; bases not matched to a gene: 12. This CDR3 has 17 residues. The chain's CDR3 is CASSQNTGTGDNSPLHF. The CDR3 bases are TGTGCCAGCTCTCAAAATACCGGGACAGGGGACAATTCACCCCTCCACTTT.